The sequence of this TCR beta chain was determined in a study of shared clonotypes between healthy human individuals. The table came from immunoSEQ multiplex PCR; TCRdb's copy has only in-frame clones and leaves some out. The sample lists around 1.1 million clones, roughly 74% occurring once. This CDR3 region has 13 residues. Germline assignment: CDR1 SNHLY and CDR2 FYNNEI. Trimming shortened V by 7 bases and J by 5 bases, and 15 bases separated the two germline ends. A word on this clone: Antigen unknown.

Notes on the study in general: A handful of donors had around 5.5% of their naive CD4 clonotypes in common. Only blood was sampled, and tissue TCR repertoires likely differ from blood ones.

The chain links TRBV2 to TRBJ2-7; weak D call: TRBD2 (5 bases). This clonotype was obtained from a man aged 18 to 35 in good health. Some clones in this sample may be carry-over from other donors' samples. Input material: memory CD4+ T cells from PBMCs. Subset in this sample: CD45RA-negative fraction. The CDR3 DNA is TGTGCCAGCAAAGTAGAACTAGGCAACGAGCAGTACTTC. It encodes CASKVELGNEQYF.